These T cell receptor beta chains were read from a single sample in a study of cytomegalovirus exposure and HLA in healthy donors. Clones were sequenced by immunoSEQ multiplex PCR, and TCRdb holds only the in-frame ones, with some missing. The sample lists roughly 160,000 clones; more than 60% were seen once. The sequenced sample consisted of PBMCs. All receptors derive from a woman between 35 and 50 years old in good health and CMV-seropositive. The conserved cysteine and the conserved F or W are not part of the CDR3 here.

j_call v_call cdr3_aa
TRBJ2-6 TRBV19 ASKLTSASGANVLT
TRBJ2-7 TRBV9 ASSADYGGWREQY
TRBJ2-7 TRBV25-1 ASSVALAGDYEQY
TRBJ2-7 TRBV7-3 ASSLTVAGTSGSSEQY
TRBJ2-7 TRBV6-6 ASSSSGSPYEQY
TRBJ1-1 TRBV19 ASRRTGMVQNTEAF
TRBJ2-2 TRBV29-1 STPPLLTVRLTGELF
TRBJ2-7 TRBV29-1 SVEGGTSGSPYEQY
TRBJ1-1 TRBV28 ASISGTGGRTEAF
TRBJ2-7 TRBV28 ASSLIDKSKQY
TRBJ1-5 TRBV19 ASSPPGQGVLGNQPQH
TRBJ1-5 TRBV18 ASSPGGTGPFMEPQH
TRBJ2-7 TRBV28 ASHSIRLAAYEQY
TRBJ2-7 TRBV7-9 ASTGQGKLTYEQY
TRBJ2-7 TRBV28 ASSRTGTGTYEQY
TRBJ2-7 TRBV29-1 SVRRLQTYEQY
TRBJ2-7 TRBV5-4 ASSLQRATTYEQY
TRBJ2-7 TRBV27 ASSLSGGYLLEQY
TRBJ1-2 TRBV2 AGRNNYGYT
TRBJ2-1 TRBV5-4 ASSLAGGGRLSYNEQF
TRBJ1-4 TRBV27 ASTGNYEKLF
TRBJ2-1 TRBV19 ASSMRDRGWNEQF
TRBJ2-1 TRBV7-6 ASRDSVSPEQF
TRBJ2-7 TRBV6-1 ASRGQSSYEQY
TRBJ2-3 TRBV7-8 ASSLRQGSTDTQY
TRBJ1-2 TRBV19 ASSSTSLASGGYT
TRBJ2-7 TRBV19 ASSIVKESYEQY
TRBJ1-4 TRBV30 AWSTGPGNEKLF
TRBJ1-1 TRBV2 ASSTGLNTEAF
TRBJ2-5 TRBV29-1 SVERRPETQY
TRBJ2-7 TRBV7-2 ASSLSNRGEQY